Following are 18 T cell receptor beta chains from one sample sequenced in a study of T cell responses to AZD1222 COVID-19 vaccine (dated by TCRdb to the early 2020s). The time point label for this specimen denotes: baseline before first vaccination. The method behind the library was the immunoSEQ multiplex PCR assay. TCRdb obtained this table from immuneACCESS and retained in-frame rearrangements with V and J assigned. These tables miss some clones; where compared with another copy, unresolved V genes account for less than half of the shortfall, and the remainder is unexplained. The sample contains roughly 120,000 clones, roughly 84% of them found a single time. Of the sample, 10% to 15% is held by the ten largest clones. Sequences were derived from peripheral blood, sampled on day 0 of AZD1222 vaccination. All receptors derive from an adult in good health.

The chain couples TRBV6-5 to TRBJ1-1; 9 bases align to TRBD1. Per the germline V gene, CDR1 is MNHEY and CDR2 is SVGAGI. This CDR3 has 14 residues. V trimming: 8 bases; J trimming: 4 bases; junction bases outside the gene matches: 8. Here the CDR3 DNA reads TGTGCCAGCGGCCGACAGGGGGATTTCACTGAAGCTTTCTTT. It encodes CASGRQGDFTEAFF.

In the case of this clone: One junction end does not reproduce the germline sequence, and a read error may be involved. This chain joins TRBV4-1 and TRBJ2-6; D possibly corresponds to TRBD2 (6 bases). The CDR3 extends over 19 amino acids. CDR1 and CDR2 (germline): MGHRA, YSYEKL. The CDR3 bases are TGCGCTAGCAGCCAGGAGGGCGCAGCCCTAAGCTCTGGGGCCAACGTCCTGACTTTC. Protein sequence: CASSQEGAALSSGANVLTF.

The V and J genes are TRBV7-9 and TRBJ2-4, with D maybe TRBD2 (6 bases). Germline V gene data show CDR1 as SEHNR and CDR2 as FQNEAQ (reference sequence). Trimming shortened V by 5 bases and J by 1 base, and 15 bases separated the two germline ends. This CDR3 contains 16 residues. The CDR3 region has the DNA TGTGCCAGCAGCCTCGGAGCGGGTTTGGCCAAAAACATTCAGTACTTC. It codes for CASSLGAGLAKNIQYF.

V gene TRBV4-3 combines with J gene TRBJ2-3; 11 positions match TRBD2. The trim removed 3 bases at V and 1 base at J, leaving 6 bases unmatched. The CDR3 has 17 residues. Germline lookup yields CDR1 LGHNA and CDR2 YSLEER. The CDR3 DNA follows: TGCGCCAGCAGCCAGGCGGTAGCGGGGGGGGGCACAGATACGCAGTATTTT. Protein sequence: CASSQAVAGGGTDTQYF.

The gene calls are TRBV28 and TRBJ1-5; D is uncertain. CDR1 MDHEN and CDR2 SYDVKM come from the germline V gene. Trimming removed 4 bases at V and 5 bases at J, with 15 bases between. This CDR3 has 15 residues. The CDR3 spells CASSSRERWDQPQHF. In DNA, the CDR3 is TGTGCCAGCAGTTCTCGCGAGCGATGGGATCAGCCCCAGCATTTT.

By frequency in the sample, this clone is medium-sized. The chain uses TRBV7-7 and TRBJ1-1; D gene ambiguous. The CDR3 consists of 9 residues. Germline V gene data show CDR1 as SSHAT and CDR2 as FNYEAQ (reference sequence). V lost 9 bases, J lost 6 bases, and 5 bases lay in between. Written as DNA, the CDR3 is TGTGCCAGAGAGGCTGAAGCTTTCTTT. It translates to CAREAEAFF.

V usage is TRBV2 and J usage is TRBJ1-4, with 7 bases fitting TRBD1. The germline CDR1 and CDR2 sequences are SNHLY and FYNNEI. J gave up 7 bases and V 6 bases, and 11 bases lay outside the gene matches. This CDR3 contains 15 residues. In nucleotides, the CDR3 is TGTGCCAGCAGCCCACCAGGGGGGAGTACTGAAAAACTGTTTTTT. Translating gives CASSPPGGSTEKLFF.

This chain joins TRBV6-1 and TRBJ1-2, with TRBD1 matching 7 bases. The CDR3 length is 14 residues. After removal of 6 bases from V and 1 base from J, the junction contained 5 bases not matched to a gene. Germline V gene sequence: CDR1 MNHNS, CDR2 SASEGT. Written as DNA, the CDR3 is TGTGCCAGCAGGAGGGGACAGAATAACTATGGCTACACCTTC. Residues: CASRRGQNNYGYTF.

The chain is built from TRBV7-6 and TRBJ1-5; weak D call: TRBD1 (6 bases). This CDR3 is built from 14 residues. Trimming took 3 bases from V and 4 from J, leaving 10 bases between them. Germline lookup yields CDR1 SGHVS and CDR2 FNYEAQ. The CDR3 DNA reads TGTGCCAGCAGCTTGGACAGCGTGAATCAGCCCCAGCATTTT. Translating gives CASSLDSVNQPQHF.

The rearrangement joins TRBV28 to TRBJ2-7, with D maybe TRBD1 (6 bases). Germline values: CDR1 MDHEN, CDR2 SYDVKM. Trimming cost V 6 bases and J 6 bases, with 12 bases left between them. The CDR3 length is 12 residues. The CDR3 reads CASSTGFSEQYF. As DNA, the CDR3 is TGTGCCAGCAGCACAGGGTTCAGCGAGCAGTACTTC.

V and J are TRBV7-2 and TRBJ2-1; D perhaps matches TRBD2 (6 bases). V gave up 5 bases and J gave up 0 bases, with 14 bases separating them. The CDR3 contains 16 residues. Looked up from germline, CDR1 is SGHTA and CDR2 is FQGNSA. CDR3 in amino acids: CASSPYVGSSYNEQFF. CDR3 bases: TGTGCCAGCAGCCCCTACGTCGGGAGCTCCTACAATGAGCAGTTCTTC.

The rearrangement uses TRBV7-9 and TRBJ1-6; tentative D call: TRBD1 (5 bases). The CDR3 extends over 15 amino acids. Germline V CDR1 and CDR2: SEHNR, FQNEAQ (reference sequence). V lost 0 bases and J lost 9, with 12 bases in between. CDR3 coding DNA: TGTGCCAGCAGCTTAGCGGTAGGGGTTAGTTCACCCCTCCACTTT. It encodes CASSLAVGVSSPLHF.

The CDR3 DNA is TGCGCCAGCAGCCAATCCCGACAGGGGACCTACGAGCAGTACTTC. Translation: CASSQSRQGTYEQYF. The chain is built from TRBV4-3 and TRBJ2-7; 8 bases match TRBD1. Germline lookup yields CDR1 LGHNA and CDR2 YSLEER. The V gene end was trimmed by 2 bases and the J gene end by 2 bases; junction bases not matched to a gene: 5. CDR3 length: 15 residues.

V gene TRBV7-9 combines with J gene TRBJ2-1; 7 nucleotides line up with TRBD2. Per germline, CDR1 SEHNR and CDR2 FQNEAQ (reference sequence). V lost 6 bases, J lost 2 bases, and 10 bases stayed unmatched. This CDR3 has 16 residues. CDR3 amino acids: CASRTGLGTTYNEQFF. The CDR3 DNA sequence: TGTGCCAGCAGAACCGGGTTGGGGACTACCTACAATGAGCAGTTCTTC.

CDR3 sequence reads: CASSTLGQANYGYTF. For the CDR3, the DNA is TGTGCCAGCAGTACCTTGGGACAGGCTAACTATGGCTACACCTTC. This rearrangement joins TRBV28 to TRBJ1-2; 8 bases match TRBD1. Germline values: CDR1 MDHEN, CDR2 SYDVKM. Trimming took 5 bases from V and 0 from J; bases not matched to a gene: 5. The CDR3 consists of 15 residues.

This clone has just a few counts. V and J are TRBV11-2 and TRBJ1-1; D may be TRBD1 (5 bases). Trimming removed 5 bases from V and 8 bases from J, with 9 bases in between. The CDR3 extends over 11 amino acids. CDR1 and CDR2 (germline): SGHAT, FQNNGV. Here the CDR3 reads CASSPWGEAFF. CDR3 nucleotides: TGTGCCAGCAGCCCCTGGGGGGAAGCTTTCTTT.

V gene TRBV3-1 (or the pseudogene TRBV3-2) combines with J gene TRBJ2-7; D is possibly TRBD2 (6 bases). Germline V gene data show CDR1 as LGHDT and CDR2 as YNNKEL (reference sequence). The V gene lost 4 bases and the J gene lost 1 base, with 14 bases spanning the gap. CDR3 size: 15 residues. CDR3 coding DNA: TGTGCCAGCAGCCCCTCGGGACTTTTGTCCTACGAGCAGTACTTC. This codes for CASSPSGLLSYEQYF.

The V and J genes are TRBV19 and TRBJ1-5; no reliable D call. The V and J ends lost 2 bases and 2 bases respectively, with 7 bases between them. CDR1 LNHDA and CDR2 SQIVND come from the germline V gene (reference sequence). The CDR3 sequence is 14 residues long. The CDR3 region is CASSILSGNQPQHF. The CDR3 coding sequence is TGTGCCAGTAGTATATTATCGGGCAATCAGCCCCAGCATTTT.